A single sample gave rise to the 8 T cell receptor beta chains below, sequenced in a study of liver allograft versus peripheral blood T cells (dated by TCRdb to 2018 to 2021). General notes on the study: T cell receptor repertoires present within transplanted livers were compared with repertoires in the peripheral blood of liver transplant recipients.

Instrument used: Illumina MiSeq. TCRdb trimmed public reads at Q25 via fastp, called clones via MiXCR and kept in-frame beta chains. Entries that share a CDR3 protein sequence are merged under the most common genes and DNA. Within this sample are about 7,800 distinct CDR3 sequences, with approximately 15% of them counted one time only. About 1.5% of the sample is taken by the ten largest. These receptors all come from a human patient who had a liver transplant. Some T cells present after a transplant may be cells of the graft donor.

This clonotype is medium-sized (0.01 to 0.1%). CDR3 sequence (DNA): TGTGCCACCAGTGATCCCCGGGTAGGTCAGGGGCGGTCCTACGAGCAGTACTTC. Protein product: CATSDPRVGQGRSYEQYF. The chain recombines TRBV24-1 with TRBJ2-7; TRBD1 might be the D (6 bases). V was trimmed by 3 bases and J by 1 base, leaving 21 bases between them. The CDR3 is made up of 18 amino acids. Germline values: CDR1 KGHDR, CDR2 SFDVKD.

The chain employs TRBV19 and TRBJ1-6; TRBD1 might be the D (5 bases). Germline V lookup: CDR1 LNHDA, CDR2 SQIVND (reference sequence). The V and J ends lost 3 bases and 9 bases respectively, with 9 bases between them. The CDR3 has 13 amino acids. CDR3 DNA sequence: TGTGCCAGTAGTATCCCAGGGTCTTCACCCCTCCACTTT. This encodes CASSIPGSSPLHF.

This clonotype was seen once. A much larger clonotype is one base distant, so this may be a read error. CDR3 in DNA: TGTGCCAGCAGTACTTTGAATGGGGGGGGTATAGCTTTCTTT. Protein: CASSTLNGGGIAFF. J is TRBJ1-1 and V is TRBV28; D may be TRBD1 (5 bases). The V gene lost 5 bases and the J gene lost 10 bases, with 20 bases spanning the gap. Germline loops: CDR1 MDHEN, CDR2 SYDVKM. CDR3 size: 14 residues. The full variable domain, completed using reference TRBV28 and TRBJ1-1, is DVKVTQSSRYLVKRTGEKVFLECVQDMDHENMFWYRQDPGLGLRLIYFSYDVKMKEKGDIPEGYSVSREKKERFSLILESASTNQTSMYLCASSTLNGGGIAFFGQGTRLTVV.

In its sample, this clonotype was seen many times. V is TRBV12-3 or TRBV12-4 and J is TRBJ1-2; D gene ambiguous. The CDR3 covers 12 residues. V lost 4 bases and J 2 bases, leaving 5 bases between the germline ends. The CDR3 DNA sequence: TGTGCCAGCAGTTGGAGAAACTATGGCTACACCTTC. As protein: CASSWRNYGYTF.

This clonotype was detected ten times or more. The chain links TRBV20-1 to TRBJ1-1; D possibly corresponds to TRBD1 (5 bases). The V gene lost 6 bases and the J gene lost 5 bases, with 16 bases spanning the gap. Germline V gene lookup returns CDR1 DFQATT and CDR2 SNEGSKA (reference sequence). This CDR3 has 13 residues. The CDR3 protein is CSAPVGGGTEAFF. The CDR3 DNA reads as TGCAGTGCCCCGGTGGGGGGGGGTACTGAAGCTTTCTTT.

This clonotype has just a few counts. V is TRBV20-1 and J is TRBJ1-6; the match to TRBD1 covers 7 bases. The junction had 6 bases not matched to a gene; V was cut back by 0 bases and J by 10 bases. CDR1 and CDR2 (germline): DFQATT, SNEGSKA (reference sequence). There are 14 residues in the CDR3. DNA of the CDR3: TGCAGTGCTAGAGAGGGAGGGGGCAAATCACCCCTCCACTTT. It codes for CSAREGGGKSPLHF.

By proportion, this clonotype is medium-sized. CDR3 DNA sequence: TGTGCCAGCTCATTGGGACTCCTTTCCGAGCAGTACTTC. This translates into CASSLGLLSEQYF. The chain joins TRBV18 to TRBJ2-7, with a possible D match to TRBD2 (6 bases). Germline CDR1 KGHSH, CDR2 LQKENI. Trimming took 5 bases from V and 6 from J, leaving 14 bases between them. The CDR3 runs to 13 residues.

Relative to its sample, this clonotype is medium-sized. The rearrangement joins TRBV28 to TRBJ1-2; D call uncertain. This CDR3 is built from 13 residues. Germline V lookup: CDR1 MDHEN, CDR2 SYDVKM. V gave up 10 bases and J gave up 8 bases, with 20 bases separating them. The chain's CDR3 is CAIIEPSGKGYTF. The CDR3 DNA reads TGTGCCATCATTGAACCTTCGGGGAAAGGCTACACCTTC.